This TCR beta chain was captured in a study of blood T cell repertoires in COVID-19. At the level of the study: Some COVID-19 samples were acute and others convalescent; all came from the United States, Italy and Spain. PBMCs, B-cell-depleted T cells, or T cells were the source of the cDNA or gDNA that made up the material.

For this clone: In the same sample, other DNA sequences code for this CDR3.

The CDR3 is 13 amino acids. The V end lost 6 bases, the J end lost 3 bases, and 11 bases lay between the germline ends. Germline CDR1 LNHDA, CDR2 SQIVND (reference sequence). The table came from immunoSEQ multiplex PCR; TCRdb's copy has only in-frame clones and leaves some out. Of 440,000 or so clones listed, about 88% were seen once; the top ten hold around 1.5%. The sequenced sample consisted of peripheral blood. This receptor was obtained from a woman aged 40-49 years with COVID-19, enrolled during active disease. The chain combines TRBV19 with TRBJ1-1; D is perhaps TRBD1 (5 bases). The CDR3 sequence: CASRIDRDTEAFF. The CDR3 DNA reads TGTGCCAGTAGGATCGACAGAGACACTGAAGCTTTCTTT.